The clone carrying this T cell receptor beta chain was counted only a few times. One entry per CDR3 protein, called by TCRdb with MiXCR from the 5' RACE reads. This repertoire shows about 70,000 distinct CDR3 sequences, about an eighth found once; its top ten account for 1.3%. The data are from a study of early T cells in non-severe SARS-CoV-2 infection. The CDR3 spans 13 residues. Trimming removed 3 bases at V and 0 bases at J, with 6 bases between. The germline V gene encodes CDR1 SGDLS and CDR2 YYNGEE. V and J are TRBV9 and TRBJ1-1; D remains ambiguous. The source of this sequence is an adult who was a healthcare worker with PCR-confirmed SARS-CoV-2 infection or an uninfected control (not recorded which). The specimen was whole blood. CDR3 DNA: TGTGCCAGCAGCGCGGGCCTGAACACTGAAGCTTTCTTT. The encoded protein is CASSAGLNTEAFF.